The 18 T cell receptor beta chains presented below share a single source sample, sequenced in a study of T cell clonality in common variable immunodeficiency (dated by TCRdb to about 2015). Library creation used the immunoSEQ multiplex PCR assay. Sourced from immuneACCESS, this table was stored by TCRdb with only in-frame sequences that have V and J called. A share of the clones is absent; for the studies checked, an unresolved V gene accounts for under half, and the remainder has no known explanation. Listed for this sample are 50,000 to 65,000 clones, none observed only a single time. Clones ranked in the top ten supply around 0.82% of the sample. The sequenced material came from peripheral blood mononuclear cells. These receptor sequences come from a person aged 18 to 75 in good health.

Turning to this clone: The read ends 3 residues before the CDR3 terminus; that terminus is restored from the germline J gene. V is TRBV7-9 and J is TRBJ1-1, with unresolved D. The CDR3 is 14 residues long. The germline CDR1 and CDR2 sequences are SEHNR and FQNEAQ (reference sequence). V was clipped by 5 bases and J by 1 base, with 11 bases between them. The CDR3 protein is CASSPPAANTEAFF. CDR3 DNA (partial): TGTGCCAGCAGCCCCCCGGCGGCGAACACTGAA.

This clone was picked up a small number of times. The read ends 3 residues shy of where the CDR3 ends; the end is completed using the germline J gene. V and J are TRBV19 and TRBJ1-2; 8 nucleotides match TRBD1. The trim removed 6 bases at V and 4 bases at J, leaving 7 bases unmatched. The CDR3 is made up of 14 amino acids. From germline, CDR1 is LNHDA and CDR2 SQIVND (reference sequence). The CDR3: CASSLQGGGYGYTF. The CDR3 bases that were read are TGTGCCAGTAGCCTACAGGGGGGAGGCTATGGC. The full variable domain, rest sourced from reference TRBV19 and TRBJ1-2, is DGGITQSPKYLFRKEGQNVTLSCEQNLNHDAMYWYRQDPGQGLRLIYYSQIVNDFQKGDIAEGYSVSREKKESFPLTVTSAQKNPTAFYLCASSLQGGGYGYTFGSGTRLTVV.

This clone was counted at least ten times. The read falls 3 residues short of the CDR3 end, and the missing part is taken from the germline J gene. The genes are TRBV9 and TRBJ1-3; 8 bases are a match to TRBD1. This CDR3 has 16 residues. The junction had 4 bases not matched to a gene; V was cut back by 2 bases and J by 0 bases. Germline-derived CDR1 and CDR2 are SGDLS and YYNGEE. The chain's CDR3 is CASSVGTGLSGNTIYF. The sequenced part of the CDR3 DNA is TGTGCCAGCAGCGTGGGGACAGGCCTCTCTGGAAACACC.

The sample holds many counts of this clone. The CDR3 is cut off 3 residues early in the read; its end comes from the germline J gene. The chain employs TRBV6-1 and TRBJ1-1; a possible D gene is TRBD1 (6 bases). Germline CDR1 MNHNS, CDR2 SASEGT. V gave up 4 bases and J gave up 0 bases, with 9 bases separating them. The CDR3 has 14 residues. The CDR3 sequence is CASSGQVMNTEAFF. The sequenced part of the CDR3 DNA is TGTGCCAGCAGTGGACAGGTGATGAACACTGAA.

This clone was observed a few times. The read ends 3 residues early relative to the CDR3; the germline J gene fills the gap. The rearrangement uses TRBV5-6 and TRBJ2-1; possible D gene TRBD2, 6 bases. Germline V gives CDR1 SGHDT, CDR2 YYEEEE. The CDR3 runs to 15 residues. The V end lost 0 bases, the J end lost 7 bases, and 14 bases lay between the germline ends. The covered CDR3 bases are TGTGCCAGCAGCTTGGGACCAGCGGCGGGGAATGAG. Protein sequence: CASSLGPAAGNE. The whole CDR3 protein reads CASSLGPAAGNEQFF.

This clone has ten or more counts. The read gets to within 3 residues of the CDR3 end, and the germline J gene fills in the rest. V usage is TRBV6-2 or TRBV6-3 and J usage is TRBJ2-3, with 10 bases matching TRBD1. Per the germline V gene, CDR1 is MNHEY and CDR2 is SVGEGT. There are 15 residues in the CDR3. V dropped 2 bases and J dropped 5; count of bases not matched to a gene: 4. The CDR3 region is CASSYLGTGVDTQYF. The part of the CDR3 DNA that was read is TGTGCCAGCAGTTACCTCGGGACAGGGGTAGATACG.

This clone showed up many times. From the germline J gene comes the end of the CDR3, since the read stops 3 residues before it. This chain connects TRBV30 to TRBJ1-6, with 8 bases that match TRBD1. Germline V lookup: CDR1 GTSNPN, CDR2 SVGIG (reference sequence). The CDR3 consists of 12 residues. The part of the CDR3 DNA that was read is TGTTGTGCGGACAGGGCAGGTTCACCC. Protein product: CCADRAGSP. The CDR3, in full, reads CCADRAGSPLHF. Full variable domain (missing parts from reference TRBV30 and TRBJ1-6): SQTIHQWPATLVQPVGSPLSLECTVEGTSNPNLYWYRQAAGRGLQLLFYSVGIGQISSEVPQNLSASRPQDRQFILSSKKLLLSDSGFYLCCADRAGSPLHFGNGTRLTVT.

This clone was detected many times. The CDR3 end is not reached by the read, which stops 3 residues before it; the germline J gene fills it in. This chain links TRBV20-1 with TRBJ1-2; weak D call: TRBD1 (6 bases). The germline V gene has CDR1 DFQATT and CDR2 SNEGSKA (reference sequence). This CDR3 region has 13 residues. V lost 6 bases, J lost 4 bases, and 15 bases lay in between. The sequenced part of the CDR3 DNA is TGCAGTGCCCTTCGTCAGGGGAGCTATGGC. Amino acids: CSALRQGSYG. The complete CDR3 protein is CSALRQGSYGYTF.

Turning to this clone: The read terminates 3 residues before the CDR3 end, so the remaining end is supplied by the germline J gene. The chain uses TRBV5-1 and TRBJ2-2, with 8 bases matching TRBD1. The germline CDR1 and CDR2 sequences are SGHRS and YFSETQ. The CDR3 totals 15 residues. CDR3 in amino acids: CASSVTGATNEKLFF. The CDR3 bases that were read are TGCGCCAGCAGCGTGACAGGGGCAACTAATGAAAAG.

The CDR3 loop reads CASSSAIPTGRENEKLFF. The CDR3 bases that were read are TGTGCCAGTAGTTCCGCTATTCCGACAGGGAGGGAGAATGAAAAA. The chain recombines TRBV19 with TRBJ1-4; 7 bases are a match to TRBD1. The read terminates 3 residues before the CDR3 end, so the remaining end is supplied by the germline J gene. Germline CDR1 reads LNHDA; CDR2 reads SQIVND (reference sequence). This CDR3 region has 18 residues. J was trimmed by 5 bases and V by 5 bases; bases with no gene match: 17.

Of note for this clone: The DNA ends 3 residues before the CDR3 does, and the rest of the CDR3 is filled in from the germline J gene. The V gene is TRBV7-9, the J gene TRBJ2-3, with 9 bases identical to TRBD1. Germline assignment: CDR1 SEHNR and CDR2 FQNEAQ (reference sequence). The CDR3 is made up of 15 amino acids. Incomplete CDR3 DNA: TGTGCCAGCAGACAAGATCGGGACAGGGAAGAGACG. Amino acid sequence: CASRQDRDREET. The full CDR3 protein is CASRQDRDREETQYF. Full variable domain (remainder filled in from reference TRBV7-9 and TRBJ2-3): DTGVSQNPRHKITKRGQNVTFRCDPISEHNRLYWYRQTLGQGPEFLTYFQNEAQLEKSRLLSDRFSAERPKGSFSTLEIQRTEQGDSAMYLCASRQDRDREETQYFGPGTRLTVL.

In this sample, this clone turned up many times. Read sequence stops 3 residues before the CDR3 end, and the germline J gene provides the missing end. This chain links TRBV29-1 with TRBJ2-7, with 10 positions matching TRBD1. Germline V gene sequence: CDR1 SQVTM, CDR2 ANQGSEA. The CDR3 runs 16 residues. V was clipped by 2 bases and J by 5 bases; unmatched bases: 12. The part of the CDR3 DNA that was read is TGCAGCGTTGAAATCCGTGGGGACAGGGGAAGCGACGAG. It translates to CSVEIRGDRGSDE. From start to end, the CDR3 is CSVEIRGDRGSDEQYF.

This clone occurred many times. The CDR3 extends 3 residues past the end of the read, so its final part is completed from the germline J gene. The rearrangement links TRBV24-1 to TRBJ2-5; 12 positions agree with TRBD2. Unmatched junction bases numbered 8, after V lost 0 bases and J lost 1 base. The length of the CDR3 is 19 residues. The germline CDR1 and CDR2 sequences are KGHDR and SFDVKD. This CDR3 reads CATSDLPSSGGAFQETQYF. Partial CDR3 DNA: TGTGCCACCAGTGATTTGCCATCTAGCGGGGGGGCGTTCCAAGAGACC.

This clone has ten or more counts. The read ends 3 residues shy of where the CDR3 ends; the end is completed using the germline J gene. The genes are TRBV11-2 and TRBJ2-5; D is ambiguous. Germline V CDR1 and CDR2: SGHAT, FQNNGV. Between the trimmed V and J ends, which lost 0 bases and 2 bases, there was a span of 7 bases. This CDR3 region has 14 residues. The CDR3 here is CASSLEPTQETQYF. CDR3 DNA, as far as it was read: TGTGCCAGCAGCTTAGAACCAACACAAGAGACC.

In this sample, this clone turned up many times. The read falls 3 residues short of the CDR3 end, and the missing part is taken from the germline J gene. The genes are TRBV2 and TRBJ2-7; D is ambiguous. The CDR3 loop spans 13 amino acids. Per the germline V gene, CDR1 is SNHLY and CDR2 is FYNNEI. V was shortened by 11 bases and J by 0 bases, with 14 bases between the two germline ends. Here the CDR3 reads CAARSSLSYEQYF. The sequenced part of the CDR3 DNA is TGTGCCGCGAGGAGTAGCCTCTCCTACGAG. Full variable domain (outside the CDR3, taken from reference TRBV2 and TRBJ2-7): EPEVTQTPSHQVTQMGQEVILRCVPISNHLYFYWYRQILGQKVEFLVSFYNNEISEKSEIFDDQFSVERPDGSNFTLKIRSTKLEDSAMYFCAARSSLSYEQYFGPGTRLTVT.

The CDR3 is CASSLGGGRPSEQYF. Incomplete CDR3 DNA: TGTGCCAGCAGCTTAGGGGGGGGGCGGCCTTCCGAG. This chain connects TRBV5-4 to TRBJ2-7, with D perhaps matching TRBD2 (7 bases). Read sequence stops 3 residues before the CDR3 end, and the germline J gene provides the missing end. The length of the CDR3 is 15 residues. Per germline, CDR1 SGHNT and CDR2 YYREEE (reference sequence). With 2 bases removed from V and 6 bases from J, the gap between germline ends came to 18 bases.

This clone was observed at least ten times. CDR3 bases read: TGCGCCAGCAGCCCGCGGACAGGACCGGGGACCGGGGAG. As protein: CASSPRTGPGTGE. The CDR3 in its entirety is CASSPRTGPGTGELFF. This chain links TRBV5-1 with TRBJ2-2; TRBD1 aligns across 7 bases. The read ends 3 residues before the CDR3 terminus; that terminus is restored from the germline J gene. V was clipped by 4 bases and J by 5 bases; unmatched bases: 11. The germline gives CDR1 SGHRS, CDR2 YFSETQ. The CDR3 has 16 residues.

This clone was counted many times. The missing CDR3 end, 3 residues past where the read stops, is filled in from the germline J gene. The V and J genes are TRBV10-2 and TRBJ2-3; 7 bases align to TRBD2. The CDR3 runs to 17 residues. Germline V gives CDR1 WSHSY, CDR2 SAAADI. V lost 0 bases and J lost 0; bases outside the gene matches: 6. The covered CDR3 bases are TGCGCCAGCAGTGAGTCGGGGAGCGGGACTAGCACAGATACG. As protein: CASSESGSGTSTDT. The entire CDR3 protein is CASSESGSGTSTDTQYF.